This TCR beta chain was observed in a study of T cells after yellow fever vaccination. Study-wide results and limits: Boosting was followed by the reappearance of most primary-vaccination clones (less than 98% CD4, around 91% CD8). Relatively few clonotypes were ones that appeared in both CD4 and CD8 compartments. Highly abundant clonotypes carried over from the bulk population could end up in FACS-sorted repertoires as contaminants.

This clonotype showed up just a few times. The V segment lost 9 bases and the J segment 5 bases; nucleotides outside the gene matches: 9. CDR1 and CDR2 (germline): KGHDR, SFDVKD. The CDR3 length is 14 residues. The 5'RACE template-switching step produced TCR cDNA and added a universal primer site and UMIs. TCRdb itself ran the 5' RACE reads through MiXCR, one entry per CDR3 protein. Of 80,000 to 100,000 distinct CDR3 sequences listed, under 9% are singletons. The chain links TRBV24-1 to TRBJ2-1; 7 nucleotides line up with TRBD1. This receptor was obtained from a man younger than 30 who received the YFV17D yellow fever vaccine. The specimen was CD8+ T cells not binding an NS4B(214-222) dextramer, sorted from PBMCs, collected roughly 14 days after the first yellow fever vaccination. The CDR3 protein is CATATGQNDNEQFF. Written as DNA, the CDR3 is TGTGCCACCGCCACGGGACAGAACGACAATGAGCAGTTCTTC.